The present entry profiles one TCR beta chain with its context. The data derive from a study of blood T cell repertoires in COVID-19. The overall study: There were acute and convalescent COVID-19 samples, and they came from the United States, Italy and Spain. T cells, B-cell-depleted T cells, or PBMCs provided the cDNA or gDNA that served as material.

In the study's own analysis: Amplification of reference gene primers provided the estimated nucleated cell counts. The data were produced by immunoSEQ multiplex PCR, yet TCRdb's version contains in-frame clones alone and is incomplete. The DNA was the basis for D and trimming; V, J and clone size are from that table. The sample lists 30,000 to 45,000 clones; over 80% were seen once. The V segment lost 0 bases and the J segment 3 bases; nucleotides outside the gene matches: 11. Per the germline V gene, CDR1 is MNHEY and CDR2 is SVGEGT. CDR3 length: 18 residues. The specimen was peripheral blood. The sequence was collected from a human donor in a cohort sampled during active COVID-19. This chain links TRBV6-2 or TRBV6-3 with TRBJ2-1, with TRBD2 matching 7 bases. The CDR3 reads CASSYSPLWGGVYNEQFF. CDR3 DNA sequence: TGTGCCAGCAGTTACTCCCCCCTATGGGGAGGGGTCTACAATGAGCAGTTCTTC.